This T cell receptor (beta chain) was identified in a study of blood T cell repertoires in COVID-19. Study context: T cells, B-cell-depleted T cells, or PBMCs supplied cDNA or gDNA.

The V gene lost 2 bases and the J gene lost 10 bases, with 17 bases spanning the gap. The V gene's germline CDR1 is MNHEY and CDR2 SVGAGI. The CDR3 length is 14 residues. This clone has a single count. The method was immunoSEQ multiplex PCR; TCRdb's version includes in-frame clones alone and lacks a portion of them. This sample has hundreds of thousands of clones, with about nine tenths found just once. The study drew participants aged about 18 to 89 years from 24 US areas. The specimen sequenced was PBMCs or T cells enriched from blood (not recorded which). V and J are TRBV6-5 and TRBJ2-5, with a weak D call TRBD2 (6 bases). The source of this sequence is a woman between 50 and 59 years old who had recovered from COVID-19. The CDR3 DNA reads TGTGCCAGCAGTTACCTGGGTGGAGGGCGGGGCCAGTACTTC. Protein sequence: CASSYLGGGRGQYF.